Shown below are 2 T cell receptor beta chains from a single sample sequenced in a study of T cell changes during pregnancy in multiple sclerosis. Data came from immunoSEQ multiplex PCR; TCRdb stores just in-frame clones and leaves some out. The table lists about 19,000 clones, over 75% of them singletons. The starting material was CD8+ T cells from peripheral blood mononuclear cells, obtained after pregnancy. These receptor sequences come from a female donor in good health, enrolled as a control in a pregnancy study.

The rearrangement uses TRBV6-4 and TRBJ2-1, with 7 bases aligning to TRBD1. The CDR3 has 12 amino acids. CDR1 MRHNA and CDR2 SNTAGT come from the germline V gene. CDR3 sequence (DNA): TGTGCAACCGGGCAGGGGGACAATGAGCAGTTCTTC. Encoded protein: CATGQGDNEQFF.

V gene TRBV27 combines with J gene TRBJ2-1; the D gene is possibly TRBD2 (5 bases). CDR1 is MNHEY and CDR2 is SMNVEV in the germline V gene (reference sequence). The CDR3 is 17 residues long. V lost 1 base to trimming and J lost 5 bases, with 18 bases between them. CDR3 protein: CASSLFWGANVNNEQFF. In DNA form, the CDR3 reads TGTGCCAGCAGTTTATTCTGGGGAGCGAACGTGAACAATGAGCAGTTCTTC.